This T cell receptor beta chain was identified during a study of monozygotic twins with inflammatory bowel disease. Study-wide findings and caveats: Clonotype sharing was lower in IBD patients than healthy twins, most markedly with disease activity.

Concerning this clonotype itself: Its specificity is unknown.

TCRdb re-analyzed the 5' RACE reads; it lists each CDR3 protein once, without DNA. The specimen's table records fewer than 550,000 distinct CDR3 sequences. CDR3 length: 15 residues. Germline assignment: CDR1 SGHAT and CDR2 FQNNGV. Sequenced: blood. This TCR came from a human donor with ulcerative colitis or Crohn's disease, or a healthy co-twin of an affected twin (not recorded which). V gene TRBV11-2 combines with J gene TRBJ2-7. The CDR3 spells CASSFLNGLMDEQYF. The full variable domain, in which reference TRBV11-2 and TRBJ2-7 provide the parts outside the CDR3, is EAGVAQSPRYKIIEKRQSVAFWCNPISGHATLYWYQQILGQGPKLLIQFQNNGVVDDSQLPKDRFSAERLKGVDSTLKIQPAKLEDSAVYLCASSFLNGLMDEQYFGPGTRLTVT.